This is a list of T cell receptor beta chains from one sample in a study of blood T cell repertoires in COVID-19. Sequenced by immunoSEQ multiplex PCR; TCRdb stores in-frame clones only, minus some. Of under 150,000 clones listed, 84% are singletons. Material: peripheral blood. The receptors were gathered from a middle-aged woman with acute or convalescent COVID-19. CDR3s leave out the opening cysteine and the closing phenylalanine or tryptophan. Clone size is given for some rows only: seen once, a few or many times, or a class if the clone is expanded.

TRBV7-2	TRBJ1-6	.	ASSLDIMSPLH
TRBV5-4	TRBJ1-2	.	ASSSSYRGQGYT
TRBV19	TRBJ1-6	.	ASRDSNSPLH
TRBV27	TRBJ1-3	.	ARRLSGNTIY
TRBV2	TRBJ2-2	.	ASSEQANTGELF
TRBV6-2/TRBV6-3	TRBJ2-1	once	ASSGRGTRREQF
TRBV12-3/TRBV12-4	TRBJ2-3	.	ASSIRGDTQY
TRBV4-3	TRBJ2-3	.	ASSQGQVYTDTQY
TRBV2	TRBJ1-1	.	ASTPARRTGKRIEAF
TRBV23-1	TRBJ2-7	.	ASRIYNMGQGCYEQY
TRBV19	TRBJ2-7	.	ASRETGFYEQY
TRBV5-1	TRBJ1-4	.	ASSQGTDNEKLF
TRBV30	TRBJ1-6	once	AWRPGQGNSPLH
TRBV11-3	TRBJ1-1	.	ASKYSQNTEAF
TRBV9	TRBJ1-5	once	ASSVGTGGGQPQH
TRBV18	TRBJ1-4	once	ASSRTGNEKLF
TRBV3-1/TRBV3-2	TRBJ2-3	.	ASSQDLRTDTQY
TRBV27	TRBJ1-6	.	ASSFGDRPNSPLH
TRBV19	TRBJ1-1	.	ASSGRGNTEAF
TRBV6-1	TRBJ2-3	.	ASSGTGVGDYTDTQY
TRBV19	TRBJ1-1	.	ASSTLGLGGTEAF
TRBV6-1	TRBJ2-2	.	ASSAPGTGKNTGELF
TRBV12-5	TRBJ2-1	.	ASGYRDRQF
TRBV29-1	TRBJ2-3	.	SETGPEDTQY
TRBV16	TRBJ2-7	.	ASSQSRGHEQY
TRBV7-2	TRBJ1-3	.	ASSLAGQDFGNTIY
TRBV2	TRBJ2-5	.	ASRTTGGGQGQETQY
TRBV11-2	TRBJ2-2	.	ASSPSGGKNTGELF
TRBV2	TRBJ1-5	.	ASSGDSNQPQH
TRBV4-1	TRBJ1-4	.	ASRDRGFNNEKLF
TRBV18	TRBJ1-1	.	ASSPRQGNTEAF
TRBV3-1/TRBV3-2	TRBJ2-2	.	ASSYGANTGELF
TRBV6-5	TRBJ2-2	.	ASGKGHDMWELF
TRBV5-4	TRBJ1-1	once	ASSPFQSLNTEAF
TRBV7-2	TRBJ2-7	.	ASSSLGERGAYEQY
TRBV7-2	TRBJ2-7	once	ASSLMGGGSYEQY
TRBV7-2	TRBJ2-7	.	ASSSSLTGTYEQY
TRBV2	TRBJ2-3	.	ASSPWTSTDTQY
TRBV7-9	TRBJ1-2	.	ASSLQTGNYGYT
TRBV19	TRBJ1-2	once	ASRWRGGDAEGYT
TRBV12-5	TRBJ1-6	.	ASGLVPSGHFNSPLH
TRBV25-1	TRBJ2-2	once	ASRTGGPNTGELF